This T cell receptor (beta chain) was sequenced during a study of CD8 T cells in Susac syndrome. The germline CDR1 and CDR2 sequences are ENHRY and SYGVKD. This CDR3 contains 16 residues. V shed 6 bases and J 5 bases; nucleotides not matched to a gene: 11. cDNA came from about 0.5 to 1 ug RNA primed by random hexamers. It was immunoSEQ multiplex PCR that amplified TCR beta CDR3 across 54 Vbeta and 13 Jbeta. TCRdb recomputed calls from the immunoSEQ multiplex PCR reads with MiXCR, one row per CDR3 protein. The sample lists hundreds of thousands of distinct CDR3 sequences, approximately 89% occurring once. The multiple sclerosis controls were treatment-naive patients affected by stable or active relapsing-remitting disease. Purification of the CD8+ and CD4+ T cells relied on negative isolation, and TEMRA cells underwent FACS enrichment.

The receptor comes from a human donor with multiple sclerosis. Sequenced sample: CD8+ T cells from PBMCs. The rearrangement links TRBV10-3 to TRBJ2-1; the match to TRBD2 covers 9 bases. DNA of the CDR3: TGTGCCATCAGGACCCCGGGCGGGGGGGCGGACAATGAGCAGTTCTTC. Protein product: CAIRTPGGGADNEQFF.